Each of the 28 T cell receptor beta chains below was sequenced from the same sample in a study of T-cell memory formation after mild COVID-19. TCRdb ran MiXCR on the 5' RACE reads and lists one entry per CDR3 protein. The table lists about 170,000 distinct CDR3 sequences, 10% to 15% of them singletons. Sequencing was performed on PBMCs or a T cell subset sorted from them (not recorded which). The origin of the receptors is a man aged 18 to 30 who had mild COVID-19 (a few samples of this study predate the infection). Cell type and time point are not known.

J is TRBJ2-7 and V is TRBV5-1; 9 bases are a match to TRBD1. This CDR3 comprises 15 residues. Trimming removed 3 bases from V and 5 bases from J; junction bases left unmatched: 9. CDR1 is SGHRS, CDR2 YFSETQ, per germline. CDR3 in amino acids: CASSWGDRVVDEQYF. The CDR3 bases are TGCGCCAGCAGCTGGGGGGACAGGGTAGTGGACGAGCAGTACTTC.

This clonotype has just a few counts. The gene calls are TRBV7-2 and TRBJ1-5; D remains ambiguous. Germline CDR1 reads SGHTA; CDR2 reads FQGNSA. The CDR3 has 14 amino acids. V was shortened by 1 base and J by 3 bases, with 7 bases between the two germline ends. Here the CDR3 reads CASSLDSPNQPQHF. CDR3 sequence (DNA): TGTGCCAGCAGCTTAGACAGCCCCAATCAGCCCCAGCATTTT.

This clonotype was recorded at least ten times. The CDR3 DNA reads TGTGCCAGCAGCGATCAAGGGGGGCGCCAGCCCCAGCATTTT. This encodes CASSDQGGRQPQHF. This chain joins TRBV7-9 and TRBJ1-5; D might be TRBD1 (6 bases). Germline CDR1 and CDR2: SEHNR and FQNEAQ (reference sequence). V was clipped by 5 bases and J by 7 bases, with 15 bases between them. The CDR3 has 14 residues.

The V call is TRBV9, the J call TRBJ2-5, with D tentatively TRBD1 or TRBD2 (5 bases each). The CDR3 sequence is 15 residues long. Trimming removed 4 bases at V and 2 bases at J, with 15 bases between. Germline CDR1 is SGDLS and CDR2 is YYNGEE. In DNA, the CDR3 is TGTGCCAGCAGCAAAAATGTCGAGGGGCAAGAGACCCAGTACTTC. It yields the protein CASSKNVEGQETQYF. Filled out from reference TRBV9 and TRBJ2-5, the complete variable domain reads DSGVTQTPKHLITATGQRVTLRCSPRSGDLSVYWYQQSLDQGLQFLIQYYNGEERAKGNILERFSAQQFPDLHSELNLSSLELGDSALYFCASSKNVEGQETQYFGPGTRLLVL.

This clonotype was observed at least ten times. The V gene is TRBV7-2, the J gene TRBJ2-3; 7 bases agree with TRBD2. CDR1 is SGHTA, CDR2 FQGNSA, per germline. The V gene end was trimmed by 8 bases and the J gene end by 2 bases; junction bases not matched to a gene: 10. CDR3 size: 15 residues. CDR3: CASQALADFTDTQYF. The DNA for the CDR3 is TGTGCCAGCCAGGCGCTAGCGGACTTCACAGATACGCAGTATTTT.

In this sample, this clonotype turned up once. The chain couples TRBV7-9 to TRBJ2-5, with D tentatively TRBD1 or TRBD2 (5 bases each). Germline V lookup: CDR1 SEHNR, CDR2 FQNEAQ (reference sequence). Trimming took off 8 bases at V and 5 bases at J, with 9 bases between the two ends. The length of the CDR3 is 11 residues. CDR3 nucleotide sequence: TGTGCCAGCGGCAGGGACGAGACCCAGTACTTC. It specifies CASGRDETQYF.

This clonotype has just a few counts. The V gene is TRBV5-1, the J gene TRBJ2-6, with 7 nucleotides matching TRBD2. Germline V gene sequence: CDR1 SGHRS, CDR2 YFSETQ. Trimming took 4 bases from V and 0 from J; bases not matched to a gene: 7. The CDR3 contains 17 residues. This CDR3 reads CASSLLSGASGANVLTF. The CDR3 bases are TGCGCCAGCAGCCTACTCAGCGGGGCCTCTGGGGCCAACGTCCTGACTTTC.

This clonotype has a handful of counts. The chain combines TRBV19 with TRBJ1-6; TRBD1 might be the D (5 bases). CDR3 length: 15 residues. V was shortened by 5 bases and J by 9 bases, with 17 bases between the two germline ends. Germline values: CDR1 LNHDA, CDR2 SQIVND (reference sequence). The CDR3 DNA reads as TGTGCCAGTAGTTTTCAGGGAACCCGGAGTTCACCCCTCCACTTT. Encoded protein: CASSFQGTRSSPLHF.

The sample holds a few counts of this clonotype. In nucleotides, the CDR3 is TGTGCCAGCTCACCGGACATCGCTAACTATGGCTACACCTTC. Residues: CASSPDIANYGYTF. The chain has TRBV18 and TRBJ1-2; tentative D call: TRBD1 (5 bases). CDR1 and CDR2 from the germline V gene are KGHSH and LQKENI. The CDR3 runs to 14 residues. V lost 3 bases and J 0 bases, leaving 8 bases between the germline ends.

The chain carries TRBV9 and TRBJ2-3, with 10 nucleotides matching TRBD2. Looked up from germline, CDR1 is SGDLS and CDR2 is YYNGEE. The CDR3 spans 15 residues. The V segment lost 4 bases and the J segment 4 bases; nucleotides outside the gene matches: 6. The CDR3 region is CASSRPGLAPDTQYF. The CDR3 nucleotides are TGTGCCAGCAGCCGGCCGGGACTAGCGCCAGATACGCAGTATTTT.

The chain links TRBV4-3 to TRBJ2-6; 7 bases line up with TRBD1. The CDR3 loop spans 16 amino acids. Germline CDR1 and CDR2: LGHNA and YSLEER. The V and J ends lost 2 bases and 4 bases, in that order; junction bases with no gene match: 5. The CDR3 spells CASSQSRGSGANVLTF. As DNA, the CDR3 is TGCGCCAGCAGCCAAAGCAGGGGGAGCGGGGCCAACGTCCTGACTTTC.

This chain connects TRBV4-1 to TRBJ1-2, with unresolved D. With 1 base removed from V and 4 bases from J, the gap between germline ends came to 10 bases. CDR3 length equals 14 residues. Germline loops: CDR1 MGHRA, CDR2 YSYEKL. The CDR3 region has the DNA TGCGCCAGCAGCCAAGTGGGCACCCGCTATGGCTACACCTTC. It specifies CASSQVGTRYGYTF.

The chain has TRBV20-1 and TRBJ2-3; D call uncertain. Deletions cut 5 bases from V and 6 bases from J, with 9 bases between. The CDR3 runs 11 residues. The germline CDR1 and CDR2 sequences are DFQATT and SNEGSKA (reference sequence). CDR3 bases: TGCAGTGCTGGACCGGCGGATACGCAGTATTTT. It encodes CSAGPADTQYF.

This clonotype was observed a single time. This rearrangement joins TRBV6-5 to TRBJ2-2, with D possibly matching TRBD1 (6 bases). V was trimmed by 5 bases and J by 6 bases, leaving 7 bases between them. The CDR3 extends over 12 amino acids. Germline V CDR1 and CDR2: MNHEY, SVGAGI. The CDR3 region has the DNA TGTGCCAGCAGTCCAGGGGCCGGGGAGCTGTTTTTT. Protein product: CASSPGAGELFF.

This clonotype was seen a handful of times. V usage is TRBV7-9 and J usage is TRBJ1-1; D gene unclear. Germline loops: CDR1 SEHNR, CDR2 FQNEAQ (reference sequence). The CDR3 has 13 residues. Trimming took 0 bases from V and 3 from J, leaving 5 bases between them. For the CDR3, the DNA is TGTGCCAGCAGCTTAGCTAGCCACACTGAAGCTTTCTTT. Translated, it gives CASSLASHTEAFF.

This clonotype was observed at least ten times. The chain carries TRBV7-9 and TRBJ2-5; D is unclear. The ends were cut back, 3 bases at V and 2 bases at J, with 7 bases in the middle. Germline V CDR1 and CDR2: SEHNR, FQNEAQ (reference sequence). The CDR3 is 13 amino acids. In DNA, the CDR3 is TGTGCCAGCAGCTTGACTGTACAAGAGACCCAGTACTTC. This codes for CASSLTVQETQYF.

This clonotype was found many times. The chain employs TRBV5-6 and TRBJ2-1, with 9 bases that match TRBD1. Trimming took 2 bases from V and 2 from J; bases not matched to a gene: 8. CDR3 length equals 17 residues. The germline V gene encodes CDR1 SGHDT and CDR2 YYEEEE. CDR3 in amino acids: CASSFNRGQETYNEQFF. The CDR3 nucleotides read TGTGCCAGCAGCTTCAACAGGGGGCAAGAAACCTACAATGAGCAGTTCTTC.

The chain has TRBV4-1 and TRBJ2-2; D is possibly TRBD1 (5 bases). V lost 1 base and J lost 0, with 12 bases in between. The CDR3 loop spans 17 amino acids. Germline assignment: CDR1 MGHRA and CDR2 YSYEKL. The CDR3 loop is CASSQGMWGPNTGELFF. CDR3 coding DNA: TGCGCCAGCAGCCAAGGCATGTGGGGCCCGAACACCGGGGAGCTGTTTTTT.

This clonotype turned up a few times. The chain employs TRBV28 and TRBJ2-3, with a tentative D call TRBD1 (6 bases). The CDR3 loop spans 13 amino acids. V lost 7 bases, J lost 5 bases, and 13 bases lay in between. The germline gives CDR1 MDHEN, CDR2 SYDVKM. In nucleotides, the CDR3 is TGTGCCAGCAATGAGGGGGTCCTAGATACGCAGTATTTT. Its protein is CASNEGVLDTQYF.

The genes are TRBV3-1 and TRBJ2-3; tentatively, D is TRBD1 (5 bases). The CDR3 contains 14 residues. Germline loops: CDR1 LGHDT, CDR2 YNNKEL (reference sequence). V shed 4 bases and J shed 2 bases, with 10 bases lying between them. CDR3 in DNA: TGTGCCAGCAGCCCAATGACAGCCACAGATACGCAGTATTTT. Translating it yields CASSPMTATDTQYF.

V and J are TRBV5-5 and TRBJ2-2; 8 bases align to TRBD1. With V trimmed by 0 bases and J by 6 bases, 1 base remained unmatched. The length of the CDR3 is 14 residues. Germline loops: CDR1 SGHKS, CDR2 YYEKEE (reference sequence). The CDR3 loop reads CASSLGGQAGELFF. In DNA, the CDR3 is TGTGCCAGCAGCTTGGGGGGACAGGCCGGGGAGCTGTTTTTT. The variable domain in full, completed from reference TRBV5-5 and TRBJ2-2, reads DAGVTQSPTHLIKTRGQQVTLRCSPISGHKSVSWYQQVLGQGPQFIFQYYEKEERGRGNFPDRFSARQFPNYSSELNVNALLLGDSALYLCASSLGGQAGELFFGEGSRLTVL.

This clonotype was recorded a few times. This sequence joins TRBV5-1 and TRBJ2-3, with D unresolved. The CDR3 is 15 amino acids. Germline CDR1 and CDR2: SGHRS and YFSETQ. V was pared by 1 base and J by 6 bases, with 15 bases between. CDR3 bases: TGCGCCAGCAGCTTGCAGGTCATCACGATTGATACGCAGTATTTT. Translating it yields CASSLQVITIDTQYF. Using reference TRBV5-1 and TRBJ2-3 for the parts outside the CDR3, the full variable domain is KAGVTQTPRYLIKTRGQQVTLSCSPISGHRSVSWYQQTPGQGLQFLFEYFSETQRNKGNFPGRFSGRQFSNSRSEMNVSTLELGDSALYLCASSLQVITIDTQYFGPGTRLTVL.

This clonotype appeared a few times. The chain links TRBV12-3 or TRBV12-4 to TRBJ2-5; D perhaps matches TRBD2 (6 bases). Trimming took off 2 bases at V and 2 bases at J, with 12 bases between the two ends. CDR3 size: 15 residues. The CDR3 DNA reads as TGTGCCAGCAGTTTAATGCGGGGCCTGCAAGAGACCCAGTACTTC. The encoded protein is CASSLMRGLQETQYF.

The V and J genes are TRBV5-1 and TRBJ1-2; perhaps TRBD1 as D (6 bases). The CDR3 is 15 residues long. The ends were cut back, 0 bases at V and 6 bases at J, with 15 bases in the middle. Germline V gives CDR1 SGHRS, CDR2 YFSETQ. The CDR3 DNA sequence: TGCGCCAGCAGCTTGGCCCGGGGGGCGCGGGATGGCTACACCTTC. This translates into CASSLARGARDGYTF.

The gene calls are TRBV4-2 and TRBJ2-3; D ambiguous. The CDR3 has 15 amino acids. V shed 0 bases and J shed 3 bases, with 10 bases lying between them. The germline V gene encodes CDR1 LGHNA and CDR2 YNFKEQ. The DNA for the CDR3 is TGTGCCAGCAGCCAAGAAGTTTTAGGGACAGATACGCAGTATTTT. It codes for CASSQEVLGTDTQYF.

The rearrangement links TRBV7-2 to TRBJ2-2; 8 bases align to TRBD2. Per the germline V gene, CDR1 is SGHTA and CDR2 is FQGNSA. This CDR3 has 16 residues. Trimming cost V 6 bases and J 8 bases; bases outside gene matches: 14. The DNA of the CDR3 is TGTGCCAGCAGTATCGGGGGGGCCCGTTTAGCTGGGGAGCTGTTTTTT. The encoded protein is CASSIGGARLAGELFF.

The rearrangement uses TRBV28 and TRBJ2-2; D remains unclear. V was pared by 6 bases and J by 6 bases, with 11 bases between. The CDR3 totals 13 residues. CDR1 is MDHEN, CDR2 SYDVKM, per germline. The CDR3 reads CASSPPRPGELFF. DNA for the CDR3: TGTGCCAGCAGCCCCCCCCGTCCCGGGGAGCTGTTTTTT. Using reference TRBV28 and TRBJ2-2 for the parts outside the CDR3, the full variable domain is DVKVTQSSRYLVKRTGEKVFLECVQDMDHENMFWYRQDPGLGLRLIYFSYDVKMKEKGDIPEGYSVSREKKERFSLILESASTNQTSMYLCASSPPRPGELFFGEGSRLTVL.

This sequence joins TRBV6-5 and TRBJ2-7, with D unresolved. This CDR3 has 15 amino acids. Germline V gene lookup returns CDR1 MNHEY and CDR2 SVGAGI. Trimming removed 0 bases from V and 0 bases from J, with 9 bases in between. CDR3 region: CASSYSAGFSYEQYF. In DNA form, the CDR3 reads TGTGCCAGCAGTTACTCCGCCGGATTCTCCTACGAGCAGTACTTC.